The clone carrying this T cell receptor beta chain was picked up many times. Antigen: not known. This specimen belongs to a study of T cells in Graves' hyperthyroidism and ophthalmopathy. Study as a whole: Upon initial diagnosis and before any treatment, peripheral blood was collected. General study findings and limits: In the blood, most expanded thyroid clonotypes above 0.001 appeared as well. The model forecast ophthalmopathy, anticipating it by a median around 6.5 months before onset.

Amplified regions were TCR beta CDR3 sequences from RNA transcripts. Primed by the HTBI set, a first-round RT-PCR was run on the TCR CDR3. TCRdb independently ran MiXCR on the multiplex PCR reads; one entry per CDR3 protein. The table lists 500,000 or so distinct CDR3 sequences, roughly 18% of them singletons. This CDR3 comprises 13 residues. The germline V and J ends were trimmed by 0 bases and 2 bases, with 4 bases remaining between them. Germline loops: CDR1 MNHNY, CDR2 SVGAGI (reference sequence). The gene calls are TRBV6-6 and TRBJ1-1; D is ambiguous. The TCR was taken from a woman under 30 with Graves' ophthalmopathy. Sequenced sample: blood. The CDR3 nucleotides read TGTGCCAGCAGTTACTCTTCTAACACTGAAGCTTTCTTT. This codes for CASSYSSNTEAFF.